Following are 27 T cell receptor beta chains from one sample sequenced in a study of blood T cell repertoires in COVID-19. TCRdb keeps only in-frame clones here, not all; method: immunoSEQ multiplex PCR. The sample lists about 18,000 clones; roughly 90% were seen once. Sequencing input: peripheral blood. These receptors were obtained from a human donor in a cohort sampled during active COVID-19.

The count of this clone is one. The chain couples TRBV27 to TRBJ2-2, with 9 bases lining up with TRBD1. With 0 bases clipped from V and 4 bases from J, the junction kept 3 bases outside the gene matches. CDR3 size: 16 residues. The germline CDR1 and CDR2 sequences are MNHEY and SMNVEV (reference sequence). The CDR3 loop reads CASSLSQGAITGELFF. The CDR3 region has the DNA TGTGCCAGCAGTTTATCACAGGGGGCTATCACCGGGGAGCTGTTTTTT.

This clone was detected a few times. V is TRBV19 and J is TRBJ2-7; TRBD2 is a possible D gene (7 bases). V was cut by 3 bases and J by 0 bases, with 12 bases left in between. CDR3 length: 15 residues. Germline values: CDR1 LNHDA, CDR2 SQIVND (reference sequence). The CDR3 bases are TGTGCCAGTAGTATCTTGGGGGGGGCCTCCTACGAGCAGTACTTC. Protein sequence: CASSILGGASYEQYF.

The chain has TRBV24-1 and TRBJ2-1; 7 bases fit TRBD2. CDR3 size: 14 residues. V shed 7 bases and J 5 bases; nucleotides not matched to a gene: 7. Per germline, CDR1 KGHDR and CDR2 SFDVKD. In DNA, the CDR3 is TGTGCCACCAGCGCCCCGGGACTACACAATGAGCAGTTCTTC. Its translation is CATSAPGLHNEQFF.

CDR3 sequence (DNA): TGCGCCAGCAGCCAACAGGGGTACTCTAATGAGCAGTTCTTC. This translates into CASSQQGYSNEQFF. V gene TRBV4-3 combines with J gene TRBJ2-1, with D possibly matching TRBD1 (6 bases). The CDR3 contains 14 residues. Germline V gene data show CDR1 as LGHNA and CDR2 as YSLEER. V lost 2 bases, J lost 7 bases, and 12 bases lay in between.

The V call is TRBV5-1, the J call TRBJ1-5, with D unresolved. The V end was cut by 0 bases, the J end by 6 bases, with 7 bases between. The CDR3 has 13 amino acids. Germline CDR1 SGHRS, CDR2 YFSETQ. The CDR3 sequence: CASSLAIGQPQHF. The CDR3 DNA reads TGCGCCAGCAGCTTGGCCATCGGTCAGCCCCAGCATTTT.

J is TRBJ1-1 and V is TRBV5-1; no reliable D call. CDR3 length equals 11 residues. Trimming left V 3 bases short and J 11 bases short, with 11 bases between. CDR1 is SGHRS and CDR2 is YFSETQ in the germline V gene. For the CDR3, the DNA is TGCGCCAGCAGCTCGGGAGAGTGGGCTTTCTTT. This translates into CASSSGEWAFF.

The chain couples TRBV4-3 to TRBJ2-6, with 9 positions matching TRBD1. V lost 1 base, J lost 4 bases, and 5 bases stayed unmatched. Germline CDR1 LGHNA, CDR2 YSLEER. The CDR3 contains 17 residues. CDR3 amino acids: CASSQGTGAGGANVLTF. The CDR3 DNA sequence: TGCGCCAGCAGCCAAGGGACAGGGGCTGGCGGGGCCAACGTCCTGACTTTC.

The chain uses TRBV28 and TRBJ2-1; 15 nucleotides agree with TRBD2. Unmatched junction bases numbered 7, after V lost 4 bases and J lost 9 bases. CDR3 size: 16 residues. The germline gives CDR1 MDHEN, CDR2 SYDVKM. The CDR3 spells CASSSPPGLAGGEQFF. In nucleotides, the CDR3 is TGTGCCAGCAGTTCCCCTCCGGGACTAGCGGGAGGTGAGCAGTTCTTC.

J is TRBJ1-1 and V is TRBV12-5, with TRBD1 matching over 9 bases. With 0 bases clipped from V and 4 bases from J, the junction kept 15 bases outside the gene matches. The germline gives CDR1 LGHNT, CDR2 FRNRAP. The CDR3 is 19 amino acids. Here the CDR3 DNA reads TGTGCTAGTGGTTTGGTATTAGACCTCCTCGGACAGGGGAGCACTGAAGCTTTCTTT. This gives the protein CASGLVLDLLGQGSTEAFF.

This clone has only a few counts. V is TRBV6-5 and J is TRBJ2-7; 8 bases map to TRBD2. This CDR3 contains 14 residues. The V and J ends lost 2 bases and 3 bases, in that order; junction bases with no gene match: 3. Per germline, CDR1 MNHEY and CDR2 SVGAGI. CDR3 protein: CASSYARGGYEQYF. The CDR3 bases are TGTGCCAGCAGTTACGCCCGGGGGGGCTACGAGCAGTACTTC.

For this clone: Germline is not matched at one junction end, which may reflect a read error. The chain combines TRBV4-1 with TRBJ1-2; a possible D gene is TRBD1 (5 bases). The length of the CDR3 is 14 residues. Germline V lookup: CDR1 MGHRA, CDR2 YSYEKL. CDR3 sequence (DNA): TGCGCCCGCAGCCGACAGTCTACTAACTATGGCTACACCTTC. Protein: CARSRQSTNYGYTF.

This rearrangement joins TRBV11-3 to TRBJ2-1; 8 positions match TRBD2. Germline trimming cut 5 bases from V and 7 bases from J; bases unmatched to any gene: 7. The germline CDR1 and CDR2 sequences are SGHNT and YENEEA. CDR3 size: 14 residues. CDR3 region: CASSIGTSLNEQFF. In DNA form, the CDR3 reads TGTGCCAGCAGCATTGGGACTAGTTTGAATGAGCAGTTCTTC.

The rearrangement joins TRBV3-1 (or the pseudogene TRBV3-2) to TRBJ2-2; 8 bases match TRBD2. Looked up from germline, CDR1 is LGHDT and CDR2 is YNNKEL (reference sequence). Trimming at V came to 0 bases and at J to 6 bases, leaving 6 bases not matched to a gene. The CDR3 is made up of 16 amino acids. CDR3 amino acids: CASSQEREVVSGELFF. CDR3 DNA sequence: TGTGCCAGCAGCCAAGAGCGGGAGGTCGTCTCCGGGGAGCTGTTTTTT.

The chain combines TRBV7-9 with TRBJ1-4; the D gene is possibly TRBD1 (6 bases). CDR3 length: 15 residues. Per germline, CDR1 SEHNR and CDR2 FQNEAQ (reference sequence). Trimming pared 4 bases from V and 0 bases from J, leaving 9 bases between. In nucleotides, the CDR3 is TGTGCCAGCAGCTCTAGGACAGCAACTAATGAAAAACTGTTTTTT. This gives the protein CASSSRTATNEKLFF.

This clone was counted once. The V call is TRBV24-1, the J call TRBJ2-3; the D gene is possibly TRBD2 (5 bases). Deletions cut 8 bases from V and 5 bases from J, with 13 bases between. Germline V lookup: CDR1 KGHDR, CDR2 SFDVKD. This CDR3 region has 13 residues. Written as DNA, the CDR3 is TGTGCCACCACGGACGGGATCTTAGATACGCAGTATTTT. Encoded protein: CATTDGILDTQYF.

The gene calls are TRBV5-5 and TRBJ2-1; 7 bases line up with TRBD2. The germline gives CDR1 SGHKS, CDR2 YYEKEE (reference sequence). CDR3 length equals 14 residues. The V and J ends lost 2 bases and 9 bases, in that order; junction bases with no gene match: 8. CDR3 coding DNA: TGTGCCAGCAGCTTATTTAGCTCTAGCGGTGAGCAGTTCTTC. Translated: CASSLFSSSGEQFF.

The chain links TRBV5-1 to TRBJ1-3, with a weak D call TRBD1 (6 bases). The CDR3 covers 16 residues. Per the germline V gene, CDR1 is SGHRS and CDR2 is YFSETQ. V lost 2 bases to trimming and J lost 0 bases, with 12 bases between them. The CDR3 nucleotides read TGCGCCAGCAGCTTTGACAGGCCGACCTCTGGAAACACCATATATTTT. Amino acids: CASSFDRPTSGNTIYF.

The chain is built from TRBV29-1 and TRBJ2-1; D is possibly TRBD2 (7 bases). The germline V and J ends were trimmed by 8 bases and 8 bases, with 22 bases remaining between them. The CDR3 loop spans 14 amino acids. Germline CDR1 SQVTM, CDR2 ANQGSEA. This CDR3 is CSTPRGGAMDEQFF. CDR3 bases: TGCAGCACCCCTCGAGGGGGGGCAATGGATGAGCAGTTCTTC.

The chain has TRBV4-1 and TRBJ2-7; TRBD1 is a possible D gene (6 bases). Trimming took off 1 base at V and 7 bases at J, with 17 bases between the two ends. Germline values: CDR1 MGHRA, CDR2 YSYEKL. This CDR3 is 15 amino acids long. CDR3 nucleotides: TGCGCCAGCAGCCAAGGGCCGACAGGCGGTCCGGAGCAGTACTTC. Translated, it gives CASSQGPTGGPEQYF.

This chain links TRBV18 with TRBJ2-3; 13 positions match TRBD2. This CDR3 has 17 residues. V lost 2 bases to trimming and J lost 5 bases; unmatched junction nucleotides: 7. The germline gives CDR1 KGHSH, CDR2 LQKENI. CDR3 in DNA: TGTGCCAGCTCACCAGCGACTAGCGGGGGGCCGAAAGATACGCAGTATTTT. It codes for CASSPATSGGPKDTQYF.

This rearrangement joins TRBV19 to TRBJ1-4; 7 positions match TRBD1. V lost 6 bases, J lost 7 bases, and 11 bases stayed unmatched. The CDR3 runs 15 residues. Germline CDR1 is LNHDA and CDR2 is SQIVND (reference sequence). The CDR3 nucleotides read TGTGCCAGTAGCTGGACAGGTCGAGGTGCTGAAAAACTGTTTTTT. Its translation: CASSWTGRGAEKLFF.

The chain employs TRBV3-1 (or the pseudogene TRBV3-2) and TRBJ2-3; no clear D. Per the germline V gene, CDR1 is LGHDT and CDR2 is YNNKEL (reference sequence). The CDR3 runs to 13 residues. V was trimmed by 5 bases and J by 2 bases, leaving 8 bases between them. CDR3 sequence (DNA): TGTGCCAGCAGCGTTCCTTACACAGATACGCAGTATTTT. Translated, it gives CASSVPYTDTQYF.

The chain is built from TRBV6-5 and TRBJ1-2; 8 positions match TRBD1. V dropped 6 bases and J dropped 2; count of bases not matched to a gene: 2. In germline, CDR1 is MNHEY, CDR2 SVGAGI. The CDR3 has 13 amino acids. CDR3 loop: CASRDRANYGYTF. The CDR3 coding sequence is TGTGCCAGCAGGGACAGGGCAAACTATGGCTACACCTTC.

This chain uses TRBV12-5 with TRBJ1-1; D possibly corresponds to TRBD1 (6 bases). CDR3 length: 11 amino acids. The V and J ends lost 11 bases and 0 bases respectively, with 7 bases between them. The germline CDR1 and CDR2 sequences are LGHNT and FRNRAP. The CDR3 DNA follows: TGTGCTTCAGGGGTGAACACTGAAGCTTTCTTT. Translated, it gives CASGVNTEAFF.

The J gene is TRBJ2-3, the V gene TRBV7-9, with a weak D call TRBD1 (6 bases). The V gene lost 5 bases and the J gene lost 2 bases, with 17 bases spanning the gap. The CDR3 is made up of 16 amino acids. The germline CDR1 and CDR2 sequences are SEHNR and FQNEAQ (reference sequence). Here the CDR3 reads CASSPSGGTSTDTQYF. The CDR3 DNA is TGTGCCAGCAGCCCCTCCGGTGGGACATCCACAGATACGCAGTATTTT.

The J gene is TRBJ2-2, the V gene TRBV5-4, with TRBD2 matching over 13 bases. This CDR3 region has 17 residues. CDR1 and CDR2 from the germline V gene are SGHNT and YYREEE (reference sequence). Trimming cost V 4 bases and J 4 bases; bases outside gene matches: 7. DNA of the CDR3: TGTGCCAGCAGCACTGGACTAGCGGGAGTCGGCACCGGGGAGCTGTTTTTT. Protein sequence: CASSTGLAGVGTGELFF.

DNA of the CDR3: TGTGCCAGCACCTCTGCGGGGGTTCAGTATTCGAACATTCAGTACTTC. Protein sequence: CASTSAGVQYSNIQYF. The chain joins TRBV11-2 to TRBJ2-4; 7 nucleotides align to TRBD2. The J segment lost 7 bases and the V segment lost 7 bases, leaving 16 bases of the junction unmatched. CDR1 and CDR2 from the germline V gene are SGHAT and FQNNGV. This CDR3 is 16 amino acids long.